The next 31 T cell receptor beta chains were all read from a single sample in a study of T cell responses to AZD1222 COVID-19 vaccine. Libraries were prepared by immunoSEQ multiplex PCR; TCRdb keeps only in-frame clonotypes and omits some of them. This table has approximately 100,000 clones, 85% appearing once. The starting material was peripheral blood, obtained 28 days after the second AZD1222 dose. The receptors stem from an adult who received the AZD1222 COVID-19 vaccine.

This clone was detected a few times. The chain links TRBV7-9 to TRBJ2-3; 7 positions match TRBD1. Losses at the gene ends were 2 bases for V and 2 bases for J; bases not matched to a gene: 10. There are 17 residues in the CDR3. Germline CDR1 is SEHNR and CDR2 is FQNEAQ (reference sequence). CDR3 DNA: TGTGCCAGCAGCTTATCTCTCTCGGGACAGATCACAGATACGCAGTATTTT. As protein: CASSLSLSGQITDTQYF. The full variable domain, its missing parts supplied by reference TRBV7-9 and TRBJ2-3, is DTGVSQNPRHKITKRGQNVTFRCDPISEHNRLYWYRQTLGQGPEFLTYFQNEAQLEKSRLLSDRFSAERPKGSFSTLEIQRTEQGDSAMYLCASSLSLSGQITDTQYFGPGTRLTVL.

CDR3 in amino acids: CATRGQGLREQYF. DNA for the CDR3: TGTGCCACCAGGGGACAGGGTCTTAGGGAGCAGTACTTC. The V and J genes are TRBV19 and TRBJ2-7, with 9 positions matching TRBD1. Germline CDR1 reads LNHDA; CDR2 reads SQIVND (reference sequence). There are 13 residues in the CDR3. V was clipped by 10 bases and J by 7 bases; unmatched bases: 11.

This chain joins TRBV14 and TRBJ2-6; D is unresolved. The CDR3 spans 14 residues. The V end was cut by 4 bases, the J end by 0 bases, with 4 bases between. The germline V gene encodes CDR1 SGHDN and CDR2 FVKESK. DNA for the CDR3: TGTGCCAGCAGCCGCTTCTCTGGGGCCAACGTCCTGACTTTC. Translated: CASSRFSGANVLTF.

The V call is TRBV12-3 or TRBV12-4, the J call TRBJ1-1; D is ambiguous. CDR3 length: 12 amino acids. Deletions cut 6 bases from V and 3 bases from J, with 8 bases between. CDR3: CASSLLDTEAFF. The CDR3 nucleotides read TGTGCCAGCAGCCTCCTCGACACTGAAGCTTTCTTT.

CDR3: CASSRGDTGELFF. CDR3 DNA: TGTGCCAGCAGTCGCGGGGACACCGGGGAGCTGTTTTTT. The gene calls are TRBV6-5 and TRBJ2-2; D is possibly TRBD2 (6 bases). The CDR3 is 13 residues long. V was trimmed by 5 bases and J by 3 bases, leaving 7 bases between them. Germline V gene lookup returns CDR1 MNHEY and CDR2 SVGAGI.

J is TRBJ1-5 and V is TRBV21-1; the listed D gene, TRBD1, was not tested against the DNA. TRBV21-1 is a pseudogene locus. The CDR3 is 17 amino acids. The CDR3 nucleotides read TGTGCCAGCAGCAAAGAGGGGGACAGGAGGACTAATCAGCCCCAGCATTTT. As protein: CASSKEGDRRTNQPQHF.

The rearrangement links TRBV10-2 to TRBJ1-5; D perhaps matches TRBD1 (5 bases). V lost 2 bases and J 2 bases, leaving 10 bases between the germline ends. The germline CDR1 and CDR2 sequences are WSHSY and SAAADI. The CDR3 runs 15 residues. The CDR3 is CASSEGEGGNQPQHF. CDR3 bases: TGCGCCAGCAGTGAGGGAGAAGGGGGCAATCAGCCCCAGCATTTT.

V and J are TRBV27 and TRBJ1-2; weak D call: TRBD1 (6 bases). Trimming removed 5 bases at V and 8 bases at J, with 15 bases between. The CDR3 runs to 13 residues. Germline CDR1 and CDR2: MNHEY and SMNVEV (reference sequence). CDR3 DNA: TGTGCCAGCAGTCCCTCGGGGGGCTGGGGCTACACCTTC. It is translated as CASSPSGGWGYTF.

The chain recombines TRBV6-5 with TRBJ2-7; D gene uncertain. The V gene lost 2 bases and the J gene lost 6 bases, with 11 bases spanning the gap. CDR1 and CDR2 from the germline V gene are MNHEY and SVGAGI. The CDR3 has 13 amino acids. CDR3 nucleotide sequence: TGTGCCAGCAGTTACCACCAGGCCAGCGAGCAGTACTTC. Translation gives CASSYHQASEQYF.

The rearrangement links TRBV21-1 to TRBJ1-2; the table's D call TRBD1 went unverified against the DNA. TRBV21-1 counts as a pseudogene. The CDR3 has 17 amino acids. The CDR3 spells CASSKVRTGGDSKGYTF. In DNA form, the CDR3 reads TGTGCCAGCAGCAAAGTCCGAACAGGGGGCGATTCAAAAGGCTACACCTTC.

V usage is TRBV2 and J usage is TRBJ1-1, with D tentatively TRBD1 (5 bases). Germline V gives CDR1 SNHLY, CDR2 FYNNEI. V lost 0 bases and J 4 bases, leaving 9 bases between the germline ends. CDR3 length: 14 residues. CDR3 in amino acids: CASSEAGVLTEAFF. CDR3 sequence (DNA): TGTGCCAGCAGTGAAGCAGGGGTCCTCACTGAAGCTTTCTTT. Drawing the rest from reference TRBV2 and TRBJ1-1, the complete variable domain is EPEVTQTPSHQVTQMGQEVILRCVPISNHLYFYWYRQILGQKVEFLVSFYNNEISEKSEIFDDQFSVERPDGSNFTLKIRSTKLEDSAMYFCASSEAGVLTEAFFGQGTRLTVV.

The genes are TRBV21-1 and TRBJ2-7; TRBD2 reflects the table's D call only, with no check against the DNA. TRBV21-1 is classified as a pseudogene. The CDR3 runs to 16 residues. The CDR3: CASSKARTASDYEQYF. CDR3 DNA sequence: TGTGCCAGCAGCAAAGCGCGCACAGCTAGCGACTACGAGCAGTACTTC.

DNA for the CDR3: TGTGCCAGCAGCACTCAATTTCCGGGACTAGCGGTGTCCTACAATGAGCAGTTCTTC. Translation gives CASSTQFPGLAVSYNEQFF. J is TRBJ2-1 and V is TRBV28, with 11 bases that match TRBD2. Trimming cost V 6 bases and J 1 base; bases outside gene matches: 14. This CDR3 is built from 19 residues. Per the germline V gene, CDR1 is MDHEN and CDR2 is SYDVKM. Full variable domain (remainder filled in from reference TRBV28 and TRBJ2-1): DVKVTQSSRYLVKRTGEKVFLECVQDMDHENMFWYRQDPGLGLRLIYFSYDVKMKEKGDIPEGYSVSREKKERFSLILESASTNQTSMYLCASSTQFPGLAVSYNEQFFGPGTRLTVL.

This sequence joins TRBV5-1 and TRBJ1-1; the D gene is possibly TRBD1 (5 bases). CDR1 and CDR2 from the germline V gene are SGHRS and YFSETQ. Trimming took 5 bases from V and 5 from J, leaving 16 bases between them. The CDR3 covers 14 residues. Here the CDR3 reads CASRTGAGVTEAFF. DNA of the CDR3: TGCGCCAGCAGGACCGGGGCGGGTGTTACTGAAGCTTTCTTT.

V usage is TRBV28 and J usage is TRBJ2-3, with no clear D. V shed 1 base and J shed 0 bases, with 8 bases lying between them. The length of the CDR3 is 15 residues. CDR1 MDHEN and CDR2 SYDVKM come from the germline V gene. CDR3 in amino acids: CASSLYRLSTDTQYF. The DNA for the CDR3 is TGTGCCAGCAGTTTATATCGACTCAGCACAGATACGCAGTATTTT.

J is TRBJ2-7 and V is TRBV6-5; 8 nucleotides match TRBD2. V gave up 8 bases and J gave up 3 bases; unmatched junction bases: 12. The CDR3 is made up of 15 amino acids. Germline V lookup: CDR1 MNHEY, CDR2 SVGAGI. CDR3: CASRLRRGGGYEQYF. The CDR3 region has the DNA TGTGCCAGCCGCCTCCGTCGGGGGGGAGGCTACGAGCAGTACTTC.

V and J are TRBV29-1 and TRBJ2-7, with 13 bases lining up with TRBD2. The V gene's germline CDR1 is SQVTM and CDR2 ANQGSEA. V lost 5 bases, J lost 3 bases, and 13 bases stayed unmatched. The CDR3 loop spans 17 amino acids. The CDR3 here is CSVLELPGLAGDYEQYF. The CDR3 DNA sequence: TGCAGCGTTCTCGAGCTGCCTGGACTAGCGGGGGACTACGAGCAGTACTTC.

This chain joins TRBV6-5 and TRBJ2-7, with D tentatively TRBD2 (6 bases). V was clipped by 6 bases and J by 0 bases, with 12 bases between them. Looked up from germline, CDR1 is MNHEY and CDR2 is SVGAGI. CDR3 size: 14 residues. Here the CDR3 DNA reads TGTGCCAGCAGACACCGGGGGATCTCCTACGAGCAGTACTTC. Its translation is CASRHRGISYEQYF.

In its sample, this clone was seen a few times. The chain combines TRBV10-2 with TRBJ1-1; no reliable D call. The germline V gene encodes CDR1 WSHSY and CDR2 SAAADI. Trimming cost V 2 bases and J 7 bases, with 14 bases left between them. The CDR3 runs to 14 residues. The CDR3: CASSEPTVRNEAFF. CDR3 DNA sequence: TGCGCCAGCAGTGAGCCCACAGTGCGGAATGAAGCTTTCTTT.

The V gene is TRBV19, the J gene TRBJ2-1; the match to TRBD2 covers 12 bases. Germline values: CDR1 LNHDA, CDR2 SQIVND (reference sequence). The V gene end was trimmed by 5 bases and the J gene end by 4 bases; junction bases not matched to a gene: 6. The CDR3 totals 16 residues. The CDR3 region is CASSPRLAGEYNEQFF. CDR3 nucleotide sequence: TGTGCCAGTAGTCCCCGACTAGCGGGGGAGTACAATGAGCAGTTCTTC.

This chain joins TRBV9 and TRBJ1-2; tentative D call: TRBD1 (5 bases). In germline, CDR1 is SGDLS, CDR2 YYNGEE. V lost 0 bases and J 5 bases, leaving 11 bases between the germline ends. There are 14 residues in the CDR3. CDR3 sequence (DNA): TGTGCCAGCAGCGTAGGGGACGGAGAGTATGGCTACACCTTC. It codes for CASSVGDGEYGYTF. The whole variable domain, remainder taken from reference TRBV9 and TRBJ1-2, is DSGVTQTPKHLITATGQRVTLRCSPRSGDLSVYWYQQSLDQGLQFLIQYYNGEERAKGNILERFSAQQFPDLHSELNLSSLELGDSALYFCASSVGDGEYGYTFGSGTRLTVV.

This sequence joins TRBV18 and TRBJ1-5; D unclear. Trimming took off 3 bases at V and 4 bases at J, with 13 bases between the two ends. The CDR3 is 15 residues long. From germline, CDR1 is KGHSH and CDR2 LQKENI. The CDR3 DNA reads TGTGCCAGCTCACCGGCGGGAACCCGAAATCAGCCCCAGCATTTT. Residues: CASSPAGTRNQPQHF.

The genes are TRBV4-2 and TRBJ2-1; D is unresolved. CDR1 and CDR2 from the germline V gene are LGHNA and YNFKEQ. V lost 0 bases and J lost 4, with 10 bases in between. CDR3 length: 15 amino acids. Here the CDR3 DNA reads TGTGCCAGCAGCCAAGATCCGGCCGGGTACAATGAGCAGTTCTTC. The encoded protein is CASSQDPAGYNEQFF.

Regarding this clone: One end of the junction is discordant with germline, which a read error may explain. The chain combines TRBV7-7 with TRBJ2-3; TRBD1 might be the D (6 bases). CDR3 length: 14 residues. Germline V lookup: CDR1 SSHAT, CDR2 FNYEAQ (reference sequence). CDR3 nucleotide sequence: TGTGCTAGCAGCTCGGACAGAAGCACAGATACGCAGTATTTT. Encoded protein: CASSSDRSTDTQYF.

The chain carries TRBV6-5 and TRBJ2-7, with D perhaps TRBD2 (5 bases). Germline CDR1 and CDR2: MNHEY and SVGAGI. This CDR3 spans 11 amino acids. V was trimmed by 9 bases and J by 7 bases, leaving 13 bases between them. The DNA of the CDR3 is TGTGCCAGTTATGCCCCGGGAGAGCAGTACTTC. Translated: CASYAPGEQYF.

This rearrangement joins TRBV19 to TRBJ1-4; D is ambiguous. The length of the CDR3 is 13 residues. V was cut by 3 bases and J by 6 bases, with 8 bases left in between. From germline, CDR1 is LNHDA and CDR2 SQIVND (reference sequence). The CDR3 nucleotides read TGTGCCAGTAGTATTAATAGGGATGAAAAACTGTTTTTT. Protein product: CASSINRDEKLFF.

The chain has TRBV7-8 and TRBJ1-2; no definite D call. V lost 2 bases to trimming and J lost 6 bases, with 13 bases between them. Germline V gene sequence: CDR1 SGHVS, CDR2 FQNEAQ. The CDR3 is made up of 14 amino acids. The CDR3 spells CASSLLWAGDGYTF. CDR3 nucleotides: TGTGCCAGCAGCTTACTTTGGGCCGGGGATGGCTACACCTTC.

V gene TRBV18 combines with J gene TRBJ2-7, with a possible D match to TRBD1 (6 bases). With 3 bases removed from V and 5 bases from J, the gap between germline ends came to 14 bases. Germline V gene sequence: CDR1 KGHSH, CDR2 LQKENI. The CDR3 is made up of 14 amino acids. The CDR3 nucleotides read TGTGCCAGCTCACCGGACAGTGGAGTCCACGAGCAGTACTTC. Encoded protein: CASSPDSGVHEQYF.

The rearrangement joins TRBV6-5 to TRBJ2-1; TRBD1 matches 9 bases. The germline CDR1 and CDR2 sequences are MNHEY and SVGAGI. The length of the CDR3 is 13 residues. V trimming: 4 bases; J trimming: 6 bases; junction bases outside the gene matches: 1. CDR3: CASSWDRVNEQFF. The CDR3 DNA follows: TGTGCCAGCAGTTGGGACAGGGTCAATGAGCAGTTCTTC.

The gene calls are TRBV18 and TRBJ1-5, with D perhaps matching TRBD1 (6 bases). The length of the CDR3 is 14 residues. Germline values: CDR1 KGHSH, CDR2 LQKENI. The V end was cut by 6 bases, the J end by 2 bases, with 11 bases between. This chain's CDR3 is CASSGGARNQPQHF. The CDR3 DNA reads TGTGCCAGCTCGGGGGGCGCCCGCAATCAGCCCCAGCATTTT.

The chain combines TRBV12-5 with TRBJ2-3; D may correspond to TRBD1 or TRBD2 (7 bases each). The V end was cut by 6 bases, the J end by 3 bases, with 16 bases between. The CDR3 length is 15 residues. Germline values: CDR1 LGHNT, CDR2 FRNRAP. The CDR3 region has the DNA TGTGCTAGTGGCGAAGGGCAGGGGGGGACAGATACGCAGTATTTT. Amino acid sequence: CASGEGQGGTDTQYF. Combining the CDR3 with reference TRBV12-5 and TRBJ2-3 gives the whole variable domain DARVTQTPRHKVTEMGQEVTMRCQPILGHNTVFWYRQTMMQGLELLAYFRNRAPLDDSGMPKDRFSAEMPDATLATLKIQPSEPRDSAVYFCASGEGQGGTDTQYFGPGTRLTVL.